These T cell receptor beta chains were read from a single sample in a study of T cells in localized non-small cell lung cancer. Method: immunoSEQ multiplex PCR; TCRdb's copy keeps in-frame clones and lacks some. The profile shows 65,000 to 95,000 clones, over 60% of them singletons. The sequencing used PBMCs, collected before any cancer treatment. Receptors were obtained from a man aged 35-69 years with stage II squamous cell lung carcinoma. CDR3s include the opening cysteine and the closing phenylalanine or tryptophan. D genes are given only for firm matches.

j_gene | v_gene | d_gene | CDR3nt | CDR3aa
TRBJ2-1 | TRBV11-2 | TRBD2 | TGTGCCAGCAGCCGACTAGCCCACAATGAGCAGTTCTTC | CASSRLAHNEQFF
TRBJ1-4 | TRBV27 | TRBD1 | TGTGCCAGCAGTCTCATACCGGGACAGAATGAAAAACTGTTTTTT | CASSLIPGQNEKLFF
TRBJ2-7 | TRBV9 | TRBD2 | TGTGCCAGCAGCGGACGGACTAGCGGGAGTCTCGGCGAGCAGTACTTC | CASSGRTSGSLGEQYF
TRBJ2-1 | TRBV5-1 | NA | TGCGCCAGCGAGGCGGGAAGCTCCTACAATGAGCAGTTCTTC | CASEAGSSYNEQFF
TRBJ2-6 | TRBV7-2 | NA | TGTGCCAGCAGCTCGGGTGGGTTCACTTCTGGGGCCAACGTCCTGACTTTC | CASSSGGFTSGANVLTF
TRBJ2-3 | TRBV30 | NA | TGTGCCTGGACGCCGGGGGCAGATACGCAGTATTTT | CAWTPGADTQYF
TRBJ1-4 | TRBV7-2 | NA | TGTGCCAGCAGCGCCCCCAACCGCAGGGAGGGTGAAAAACTGTTTTTT | CASSAPNRREGEKLFF
TRBJ1-6 | TRBV28 | NA | TGTGCCAGCAGTCCCCGGACAGTCTATAATTCACCCCTCCACTTT | CASSPRTVYNSPLHF
TRBJ1-1 | TRBV18 | NA | TGTGCCAGCTCACCAGACGGCCTGAACACTGAAGCTTTCTTT | CASSPDGLNTEAFF
TRBJ2-7 | TRBV4-2 | NA | TGTGCCAGCAGCCCCACCCCCCCCGGGACTTGGACCTACGAGCAGTACTTC | CASSPTPPGTWTYEQYF
TRBJ2-5 | TRBV19 | TRBD2 | TGTGCCAGTACGACCGGAGCGGGAGGGTACCAAGAGACCCAGTACTTC | CASTTGAGGYQETQYF
TRBJ1-6 | TRBV7-3 | NA | TGTGCCAGCAGCTTAGGGCGGGCAGGGAATTCACCCCTCCACTTT | CASSLGRAGNSPLHF
TRBJ1-1 | TRBV11-2 | NA | TGTGCCAGCACTACAATGGCAGGGAACACTGAAGCTTTCTTT | CASTTMAGNTEAFF